The clone carrying this TCR beta chain appeared a few times. Its antigen is undetermined. The Oncomine TCR Beta short-read assay was applied to DNA of cultured CD4+ T cells. MiXCR was run by TCRdb on the PCR reads, yielding one entry per CDR3 protein. The data contain 20,000 or so distinct CDR3 sequences, less than 75% of them singletons. The CDR3 runs to 14 residues. CDR1 and CDR2 from the germline V gene are DFQATT and SNEGSKA (reference sequence). Trimming removed 3 bases from V and 0 bases from J, with 9 bases in between. The data are from a study of vaccination and CD4 T cells after COVID-19. Across the whole study: SARS-CoV-2, HCoV-NL63, HCoV-OC43 and HCoV-229E supplied the overlapping spike peptides used to stimulate cells.

Study-level results: Going from around 20 to 38, median SARS-CoV-2-reactive clonotypes did not rise significantly.

The treatment was: roughly 11-day PBMC culture with coronavirus spike peptide pools or control peptides (ViraFEST assay). Using peptide pools, antigen-specific T cells were expanded in ViraFEST before TCRs were sequenced. This sequence was found in a human donor who had recovered from COVID-19. The sample was CD4+ T cells from blood, cultured in vitro. V usage is TRBV20-1 and J usage is TRBJ1-5, with D unclear. The CDR3 reads CSARGTYSNQPQHF. The DNA for the CDR3 is TGCAGTGCTAGGGGAACCTATAGCAATCAGCCCCAGCATTTT.